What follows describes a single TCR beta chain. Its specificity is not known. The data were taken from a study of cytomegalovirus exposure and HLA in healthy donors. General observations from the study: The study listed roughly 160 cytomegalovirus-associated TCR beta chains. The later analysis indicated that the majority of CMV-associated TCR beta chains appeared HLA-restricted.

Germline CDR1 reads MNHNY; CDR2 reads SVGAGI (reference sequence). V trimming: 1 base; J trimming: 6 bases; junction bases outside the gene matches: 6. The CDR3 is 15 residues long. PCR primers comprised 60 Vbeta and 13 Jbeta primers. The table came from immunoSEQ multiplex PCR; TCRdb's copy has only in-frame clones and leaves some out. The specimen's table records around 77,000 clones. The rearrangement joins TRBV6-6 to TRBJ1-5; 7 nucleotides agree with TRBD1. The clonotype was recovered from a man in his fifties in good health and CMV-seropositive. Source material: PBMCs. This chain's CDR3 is CASSYFTGVGQPQHF. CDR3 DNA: TGTGCCAGCAGTTACTTTACAGGGGTTGGTCAGCCCCAGCATTTT.